The 30 T cell receptor beta chains presented below share a single source sample, sequenced in a study of blood T cell repertoires in COVID-19 (dated by TCRdb to about 2020). Receptor amplification or capture employed the immunoSEQ multiplex PCR assay. The table comes from immuneACCESS by way of TCRdb, which keeps in-frame sequences with V and J called. Part of the clones is missing from these tables; in studies checked, under half for an unresolved V gene and the rest for unknown reasons. For this sample there are about 62,000 clones; roughly 88% appear just once. Clones ranked in the top ten supply 1% to 1.5% of the sample. Source material: peripheral blood. These receptors were taken from a woman older than 75 with acute or convalescent COVID-19.

The chain is built from TRBV11-2 and TRBJ2-6; TRBD2 agrees at 7 bases. Per germline, CDR1 SGHAT and CDR2 FQNNGV. The CDR3 extends over 15 amino acids. With 6 bases clipped from V and 0 bases from J, the junction kept 2 bases outside the gene matches. The CDR3 DNA sequence: TGTGCCAGCAGTCGGGACTACTCTGGGGCCAACGTCCTGACTTTC. This gives the protein CASSRDYSGANVLTF.

The genes are TRBV5-1 and TRBJ1-6, with 9 bases fitting TRBD1. Germline assignment: CDR1 SGHRS and CDR2 YFSETQ. This CDR3 comprises 15 residues. V gave up 0 bases and J gave up 10 bases; unmatched junction bases: 5. This CDR3 reads CASSLGGTGRSPLHF. In DNA, the CDR3 is TGCGCCAGCAGCTTGGGGGGGACAGGGCGCTCACCCCTCCACTTT. Full variable domain (rest looked up from reference TRBV5-1 and TRBJ1-6): KAGVTQTPRYLIKTRGQQVTLSCSPISGHRSVSWYQQTPGQGLQFLFEYFSETQRNKGNFPGRFSGRQFSNSRSEMNVSTLELGDSALYLCASSLGGTGRSPLHFGNGTRLTVT.

The genes are TRBV4-1 and TRBJ2-1; 10 bases agree with TRBD2. Per germline, CDR1 MGHRA and CDR2 YSYEKL. V dropped 1 base and J dropped 6; count of bases not matched to a gene: 9. The CDR3 contains 17 residues. CDR3: CASSQVTSGIPINEQFF. Written as DNA, the CDR3 is TGCGCCAGCAGCCAAGTCACTAGCGGGATACCCATCAATGAGCAGTTCTTC.

J is TRBJ2-3 and V is TRBV5-1, with 8 positions matching TRBD1. The CDR3 sequence is 16 residues long. V shed 0 bases, J shed 2 bases, and the junction held 5 bases outside the gene matches. Germline CDR1 reads SGHRS; CDR2 reads YFSETQ. The CDR3 spells CASSLGPRGPTDTQYF. The CDR3 DNA is TGCGCCAGCAGCTTGGGGCCCAGGGGGCCCACAGATACGCAGTATTTT.

The chain combines TRBV28 with TRBJ1-6, with 8 bases lining up with TRBD1. CDR1 and CDR2 from the germline V gene are MDHEN and SYDVKM. The CDR3 spans 14 residues. The trim removed 6 bases at V and 6 bases at J, leaving 4 bases unmatched. The CDR3 sequence is CASSPGQVNSPLHF. CDR3 DNA sequence: TGTGCCAGCAGCCCGGGACAGGTTAATTCACCCCTCCACTTT. The whole variable domain, remainder taken from reference TRBV28 and TRBJ1-6, is DVKVTQSSRYLVKRTGEKVFLECVQDMDHENMFWYRQDPGLGLRLIYFSYDVKMKEKGDIPEGYSVSREKKERFSLILESASTNQTSMYLCASSPGQVNSPLHFGNGTRLTVT.

The rearrangement joins TRBV3-1 (or the pseudogene TRBV3-2) to TRBJ2-3; D perhaps matches TRBD2 (5 bases). With 2 bases removed from V and 1 base from J, the gap between germline ends came to 7 bases. This CDR3 comprises 14 residues. Germline V gene sequence: CDR1 LGHDT, CDR2 YNNKEL (reference sequence). The CDR3 nucleotides are TGTGCCAGCAGCCAAACCGGGGGCACAGATACGCAGTATTTT. Its translation: CASSQTGGTDTQYF.

The genes are TRBV7-9 and TRBJ2-1; TRBD2 matches at 8 bases. This CDR3 has 15 amino acids. Germline V gene sequence: CDR1 SEHNR, CDR2 FQNEAQ (reference sequence). V gave up 2 bases and J gave up 8 bases; unmatched junction bases: 8. Here the CDR3 DNA reads TGTGCCAGCAGCTTATATGCGGGAGGTAGAGATGAGCAGTTCTTC. Its protein product is CASSLYAGGRDEQFF.

V gene TRBV5-1 combines with J gene TRBJ2-3, with TRBD1 as a possible D gene (6 bases). Trimming removed 3 bases from V and 6 bases from J, with 20 bases in between. CDR1 is SGHRS, CDR2 YFSETQ, per germline. This CDR3 is 16 amino acids long. The CDR3 is CASSSGGDIRGDTQYF. The CDR3 nucleotides read TGCGCCAGCAGCTCGGGTGGGGACATCCGAGGGGATACGCAGTATTTT.

The chain is built from TRBV6-2 or TRBV6-3 and TRBJ2-1; D call uncertain. The V gene lost 6 bases and the J gene lost 7 bases, with 10 bases spanning the gap. From germline, CDR1 is MNHEY and CDR2 SVGEGT. This CDR3 contains 12 residues. The CDR3 reads CASSPFVNEQFF. CDR3 in DNA: TGTGCCAGCAGCCCCTTTGTTAATGAGCAGTTCTTC.

This chain links TRBV7-3 with TRBJ2-1; 11 bases map to TRBD2. Unmatched junction bases numbered 9, after V lost 4 bases and J lost 7 bases. Germline CDR1 SGHTA, CDR2 FQGTGA. This CDR3 region has 16 residues. CDR3 sequence: CASSWGLAEIGNEQFF. The CDR3 region has the DNA TGTGCCAGCAGCTGGGGACTAGCGGAGATAGGGAATGAGCAGTTCTTC.

On this clone itself: Germline is not matched at one junction end, which may reflect a read error. The V and J genes are TRBV4-1 and TRBJ2-3, with a possible D match to TRBD1 (5 bases). Germline V CDR1 and CDR2: MGHRA, YSYEKL. The CDR3 contains 16 residues. Here the CDR3 DNA reads TGCGCCAGCAACCAAATGGCCGGGTCTAGGGGAGATACGCAGTATTTT. This gives the protein CASNQMAGSRGDTQYF.

The chain couples TRBV7-2 to TRBJ2-1; possible D gene TRBD2, 5 bases. The ends were cut back, 4 bases at V and 6 bases at J, with 16 bases in the middle. Looked up from germline, CDR1 is SGHTA and CDR2 is FQGNSA. The CDR3 extends over 15 amino acids. DNA for the CDR3: TGTGCCAGCAGCTCGGGGAAAATCATCAGCAATGAGCAGTTCTTC. This encodes CASSSGKIISNEQFF.

This chain uses TRBV7-2 with TRBJ1-1; possibly TRBD1 for D (6 bases). CDR1 is SGHTA, CDR2 FQGNSA, per germline. With 3 bases removed from V and 0 bases from J, the gap between germline ends came to 11 bases. CDR3 size: 15 residues. CDR3 sequence: CASSFTGIMNTEAFF. CDR3 nucleotides: TGTGCCAGCAGCTTCACAGGGATCATGAACACTGAAGCTTTCTTT. Complete variable domain (other parts from reference TRBV7-2 and TRBJ1-1): GAGVSQSPSNKVTEKGKDVELRCDPISGHTALYWYRQSLGQGLEFLIYFQGNSAPDKSGLPSDRFSAERTGGSVSTLTIQRTQQEDSAVYLCASSFTGIMNTEAFFGQGTRLTVV.

The chain carries TRBV5-8 and TRBJ2-7, with TRBD1 matching 8 bases. The V and J ends lost 1 base and 4 bases, in that order; junction bases with no gene match: 7. This CDR3 spans 15 amino acids. From germline, CDR1 is SGHTS and CDR2 YDEGEE. For the CDR3, the DNA is TGTGCCAGCAGCTTGTTCAGGGGGCAGGGTTACGAGCAGTACTTC. Amino acids: CASSLFRGQGYEQYF. The full variable domain, in which reference TRBV5-8 and TRBJ2-7 provide the parts outside the CDR3, is EAGVTQSPTHLIKTRGQQATLRCSPISGHTSVYWYQQALGLGLQFLLWYDEGEERNRGNFPPRFSGRQFPNYSSELNVNALELEDSALYLCASSLFRGQGYEQYFGPGTRLTVT.

The CDR3 DNA reads as TGCGCCAGCAGCCAAACAGAAGGCCTACAGGCAGAGACCCAGTACTTC. Translating gives CASSQTEGLQAETQYF. The gene calls are TRBV4-1 and TRBJ2-5; the D gene is possibly TRBD1 (5 bases). In germline, CDR1 is MGHRA, CDR2 YSYEKL. Trimming pared 2 bases from V and 4 bases from J, leaving 17 bases between. This CDR3 is built from 16 residues.

A remark on this clone: The sample has other DNA sequences that encode this CDR3 too. This chain joins TRBV19 and TRBJ1-2, with unresolved D. With 6 bases removed from V and 6 bases from J, the gap between germline ends came to 8 bases. The V gene's germline CDR1 is LNHDA and CDR2 SQIVND (reference sequence). This CDR3 is built from 11 residues. CDR3 DNA: TGTGCCAGTAGAGCGGGGAATGGCTACACCTTC. This translates into CASRAGNGYTF. The full variable domain, rest sourced from reference TRBV19 and TRBJ1-2, is DGGITQSPKYLFRKEGQNVTLSCEQNLNHDAMYWYRQDPGQGLRLIYYSQIVNDFQKGDIAEGYSVSREKKESFPLTVTSAQKNPTAFYLCASRAGNGYTFGSGTRLTVV.

The V call is TRBV28, the J call TRBJ2-1; possible D gene TRBD2, 5 bases. The CDR3 has 13 residues. Trimming took 6 bases from V and 9 from J, leaving 15 bases between them. Germline V gene lookup returns CDR1 MDHEN and CDR2 SYDVKM. The CDR3 here is CASRRTARGEQFF. In nucleotides, the CDR3 is TGTGCCAGCAGGAGGACTGCCCGGGGTGAGCAGTTCTTC.

The V and J genes are TRBV10-1 and TRBJ2-7; TRBD2 matches at 7 bases. CDR1 is WNHNN, CDR2 SYGVQD, per germline (reference sequence). Trimming took 5 bases from V and 0 from J; bases not matched to a gene: 4. The CDR3 contains 14 residues. The CDR3 here is CASSSRLASYEQYF. As DNA, the CDR3 is TGCGCCAGCAGTAGTCGACTAGCCTCCTACGAGCAGTACTTC.

J is TRBJ2-2 and V is TRBV7-3; possible D gene TRBD2, 5 bases. CDR3 length equals 15 residues. Trimming removed 5 bases from V and 3 bases from J, with 13 bases in between. In germline, CDR1 is SGHTA, CDR2 FQGTGA. The CDR3 nucleotides read TGTGCCAGCAGCCCCCGAGGAGGAGACACCGGGGAGCTGTTTTTT. Protein product: CASSPRGGDTGELFF.

The chain recombines TRBV7-9 with TRBJ2-3, with D perhaps TRBD1 (6 bases). V dropped 1 base and J dropped 5 bases, with 16 bases sitting between them. Germline CDR1 reads SEHNR; CDR2 reads FQNEAQ (reference sequence). The CDR3 runs to 16 residues. The CDR3: CASSLGEPGAGDTQYF. The CDR3 bases are TGTGCCAGCAGCTTAGGAGAGCCAGGGGCCGGAGATACGCAGTATTTT.

The rearrangement uses TRBV5-1 and TRBJ2-7, with 7 bases matching TRBD1. V shed 6 bases, J shed 2 bases, and the junction held 8 bases outside the gene matches. Germline CDR1 reads SGHRS; CDR2 reads YFSETQ. This CDR3 spans 14 amino acids. The CDR3 DNA is TGCGCCAGCACCCGGGACAGTGTGACCTACGAGCAGTACTTC. This encodes CASTRDSVTYEQYF.

The chain employs TRBV15 and TRBJ1-5, with 8 nucleotides matching TRBD1. The V and J ends lost 5 bases and 5 bases, in that order; junction bases with no gene match: 11. CDR1 LNHNV and CDR2 YYDKDF come from the germline V gene (reference sequence). The CDR3 runs 16 residues. CDR3 DNA sequence: TGTGCCACCAGCTCCCAGGTGGACAGGGTGGATCAGCCCCAGCATTTT. Its protein product is CATSSQVDRVDQPQHF.

J is TRBJ1-1 and V is TRBV24-1, with D hard to call. V dropped 9 bases and J dropped 0 bases, with 16 bases sitting between them. The germline gives CDR1 KGHDR, CDR2 SFDVKD. This CDR3 is 15 amino acids long. The CDR3 DNA reads TGTGCCACCGCAACGAGAGCTGACATGAACACTGAAGCTTTCTTT. Amino acids: CATATRADMNTEAFF.

The table lists this clone with a few counts. The chain carries TRBV11-2 and TRBJ2-1; 8 nucleotides match TRBD2. CDR1 is SGHAT and CDR2 is FQNNGV in the germline V gene. V shed 4 bases, J shed 11 bases, and the junction held 10 bases outside the gene matches. This CDR3 contains 14 residues. The CDR3 sequence: CASSSTRSGSKQFF. DNA of the CDR3: TGTGCCAGCAGCTCCACCCGAAGCGGGAGTAAGCAGTTCTTC.

This clone was counted only a few times. The chain links TRBV18 to TRBJ2-1, with 7 bases fitting TRBD2. Trimming at V came to 4 bases and at J to 2 bases, leaving 5 bases not matched to a gene. Germline V gene data show CDR1 as KGHSH and CDR2 as LQKENI. CDR3 length: 15 amino acids. The CDR3 coding sequence is TGTGCCAGCTCACTCAGCGGGGTTGCCTACAATGAGCAGTTCTTC. Translation gives CASSLSGVAYNEQFF.

The V and J genes are TRBV5-1 and TRBJ2-7, with TRBD2 as a possible D gene (5 bases). Deletions cut 4 bases from V and 3 bases from J, with 17 bases between. Germline assignment: CDR1 SGHRS and CDR2 YFSETQ. The CDR3 spans 15 residues. As DNA, the CDR3 is TGCGCCAGCAGCGTAGCACGGACTGCCGGCTACGAGCAGTACTTC. It is translated as CASSVARTAGYEQYF. Based on the CDR3 plus reference TRBV5-1 and TRBJ2-7, the full variable domain is KAGVTQTPRYLIKTRGQQVTLSCSPISGHRSVSWYQQTPGQGLQFLFEYFSETQRNKGNFPGRFSGRQFSNSRSEMNVSTLELGDSALYLCASSVARTAGYEQYFGPGTRLTVT.

The chain recombines TRBV18 with TRBJ1-5; TRBD1 might be the D (6 bases). V lost 2 bases and J lost 7, with 18 bases in between. From germline, CDR1 is KGHSH and CDR2 LQKENI. The CDR3 contains 16 residues. For the CDR3, the DNA is TGTGCCAGCTCACCAAGTGGCAGGGGTGGTAGCCAGCCCCAGCATTTT. This sequence encodes CASSPSGRGGSQPQHF.

The CDR3 DNA reads as TGTGCCAGCAGCCAGGGACTAGCGGGGGGGACAGATACGCAGTATTTT. Protein sequence: CASSQGLAGGTDTQYF. V and J are TRBV5-5 and TRBJ2-3; 16 bases align to TRBD2. The CDR3 totals 16 residues. Germline-derived CDR1 and CDR2 are SGHKS and YYEKEE (reference sequence). V shed 4 bases and J 3 bases; nucleotides not matched to a gene: 2.

The V gene is TRBV11-2, the J gene TRBJ2-7; 7 nucleotides align to TRBD1. The trim removed 5 bases at V and 6 bases at J, leaving 1 base unmatched. This CDR3 is 11 amino acids long. Germline CDR1 reads SGHAT; CDR2 reads FQNNGV. The CDR3 DNA reads TGTGCCAGCAGCGGACAGGTCGAGCAGTACTTC. Translation gives CASSGQVEQYF.

CDR3 region: CASRNTGVYTEAFF. CDR3 in DNA: TGTGCCAGCAGGAATACAGGTGTGTACACTGAAGCTTTCTTT. This chain joins TRBV28 and TRBJ1-1; possible D gene TRBD1, 5 bases. Trimming took 6 bases from V and 3 from J, leaving 14 bases between them. Germline V gene data show CDR1 as MDHEN and CDR2 as SYDVKM. The CDR3 runs 14 residues.